One sample yielded the 30 T cell receptor beta chains listed below, sequenced in a study of T cells in Graves' hyperthyroidism and ophthalmopathy. The source material, RNA transcripts, was used to amplify TCR beta CDR3 regions. The HTBI primer set was used in a first-round RT-PCR of the TCR CDR3. One entry per CDR3 protein, called by TCRdb with MiXCR from the multiplex PCR reads. Of 700,000 or so distinct CDR3 sequences in the sample, over 15% were seen once. Specimen: blood. The receptors come from a man younger than 30 with Graves' hyperthyroidism.

This clonotype was counted at least ten times. The rearrangement joins TRBV29-1 to TRBJ2-5; 8 nucleotides line up with TRBD2. The CDR3 length is 12 residues. The trim removed 5 bases at V and 5 bases at J, leaving 4 bases unmatched. Germline CDR1 and CDR2: SQVTM and ANQGSEA. The CDR3 region is CSVSGGVETQYF. The CDR3 DNA reads as TGCAGCGTTAGCGGGGGCGTGGAGACCCAGTACTTC.

This clonotype was seen many times. The chain combines TRBV29-1 with TRBJ2-1, with 9 bases that match TRBD2. With 6 bases clipped from V and 8 bases from J, the junction kept 8 bases outside the gene matches. Germline V gene sequence: CDR1 SQVTM, CDR2 ANQGSEA. The CDR3 covers 13 residues. The CDR3 region has the DNA TGCAGCGTCGACGGCGGGAGGGCGGATGAGCAGTTCTTC. Its protein product is CSVDGGRADEQFF.

This clonotype was observed at least ten times. The V gene is TRBV12-3 or TRBV12-4, the J gene TRBJ1-1; D is possibly TRBD1 (6 bases). The CDR3 runs 13 residues. Trimming removed 4 bases at V and 3 bases at J, with 9 bases between. The CDR3, as DNA: TGTGCCAGCAGTTACCAGGGGCACACTGAAGCTTTCTTT. This sequence encodes CASSYQGHTEAFF.

The chain carries TRBV11-2 and TRBJ1-4; no reliable D call. This CDR3 contains 15 residues. Trimming pared 3 bases from V and 0 bases from J, leaving 8 bases between. Germline-derived CDR1 and CDR2 are SGHAT and FQNNGV. CDR3 DNA sequence: TGTGCCAGCAGCTTCGGACTGACAACTAATGAAAAACTGTTTTTT. It is translated as CASSFGLTTNEKLFF.

J is TRBJ1-4 and V is TRBV19; D remains unclear. Trimming left V 9 bases short and J 0 bases short, with 11 bases between. Germline CDR1 reads LNHDA; CDR2 reads SQIVND (reference sequence). CDR3 length: 14 residues. The DNA for the CDR3 is TGTGCCAGCTCGTACCTTACAACTAATGAAAAACTGTTTTTT. Translating gives CASSYLTTNEKLFF.

This clonotype was counted a few times. The chain is built from TRBV6-5 and TRBJ2-1, with D perhaps matching TRBD1 or TRBD2 (5 bases each). Trimming removed 2 bases from V and 8 bases from J, with 16 bases in between. The CDR3 has 15 residues. Germline loops: CDR1 MNHEY, CDR2 SVGAGI. In DNA, the CDR3 is TGTGCCAGCAGTTACGGCAGGGAGTATGGCTATGAGCAGTTCTTC. The encoded protein is CASSYGREYGYEQFF.

In its sample, this clonotype was seen many times. This chain connects TRBV3-1 to TRBJ2-7; the match to TRBD2 covers 12 bases. With V trimmed by 4 bases and J by 6 bases, 4 bases remained unmatched. This CDR3 is built from 14 residues. Germline CDR1 reads LGHDT; CDR2 reads YNNKEL (reference sequence). The CDR3 DNA sequence: TGTGCCAGCAGCCCTAGCGGGAGGGCAGGCGAGCAGTACTTC. Protein: CASSPSGRAGEQYF.

This clonotype turned up a few times. The CDR3 DNA sequence: TGTGCCAGCAGTCGCCCCCCCGCTCGAAACTATACGCAGTATTTT. It translates to CASSRPPARNYTQYF. V is TRBV27 and J is TRBJ2-3; D ambiguous. The CDR3 runs to 15 residues. The ends were cut back, 5 bases at V and 7 bases at J, with 19 bases in the middle. Germline V lookup: CDR1 MNHEY, CDR2 SMNVEV (reference sequence).

The chain couples TRBV28 to TRBJ2-2; tentatively, D is TRBD1 or TRBD2 (6 bases each). This CDR3 has 18 residues. The germline V gene encodes CDR1 MDHEN and CDR2 SYDVKM. The ends were cut back, 5 bases at V and 1 base at J, with 20 bases in the middle. The CDR3 sequence is CASSHLVMGGENTGELFF. The CDR3, as DNA: TGTGCCAGCAGTCACCTTGTAATGGGGGGCGAGAACACCGGGGAGCTGTTTTTT.

This chain uses TRBV4-3 with TRBJ2-1; D is possibly TRBD2 (5 bases). The V gene lost 1 base and the J gene lost 1 base, with 14 bases spanning the gap. The CDR3 loop spans 17 amino acids. Germline assignment: CDR1 LGHNA and CDR2 YSLEER. The CDR3 is CASSQVLGSSSYNEQFF. CDR3 nucleotides: TGCGCCAGCAGCCAAGTTCTGGGGAGTTCTTCCTACAATGAGCAGTTCTTC.

This clonotype was observed a handful of times. This rearrangement joins TRBV20-1 to TRBJ2-3; no clear D. V was trimmed by 3 bases and J by 3 bases, leaving 13 bases between them. Germline V CDR1 and CDR2: DFQATT, SNEGSKA (reference sequence). CDR3 length: 14 residues. Here the CDR3 DNA reads TGCAGTGCTAGTCGCGGAGTTGAGACAGATACGCAGTATTTT. It is translated as CSASRGVETDTQYF.

The V and J genes are TRBV20-1 and TRBJ2-3, with D perhaps matching TRBD2 (7 bases). The germline V gene has CDR1 DFQATT and CDR2 SNEGSKA (reference sequence). V was pared by 6 bases and J by 5 bases, with 21 bases between. This CDR3 region has 15 residues. Written as DNA, the CDR3 is TGCAGTGCCCCGAGGGGGGGAGGGTCCGGAGATACGCAGTATTTT. Its translation is CSAPRGGGSGDTQYF.

This clonotype was picked up a small number of times. The rearrangement uses TRBV5-1 and TRBJ1-5; tentatively, D is TRBD1 (5 bases). Germline V gene sequence: CDR1 SGHRS, CDR2 YFSETQ. The V and J ends lost 0 bases and 7 bases respectively, with 11 bases between them. The CDR3 is 14 amino acids. CDR3 sequence reads: CASSLEGRDQPQHF. The CDR3 DNA is TGCGCCAGCAGCTTGGAGGGGAGGGACCAGCCCCAGCATTTT. Supplemented by reference TRBV5-1 and TRBJ1-5, the full variable domain reads KAGVTQTPRYLIKTRGQQVTLSCSPISGHRSVSWYQQTPGQGLQFLFEYFSETQRNKGNFPGRFSGRQFSNSRSEMNVSTLELGDSALYLCASSLEGRDQPQHFGDGTRLSIL.

In its sample, this clonotype was seen a few times. The chain links TRBV2 to TRBJ2-5, with 9 bases matching TRBD2. The CDR3 spans 15 residues. Germline V gene data show CDR1 as SNHLY and CDR2 as FYNNEI. The trim removed 1 base at V and 5 bases at J, leaving 5 bases unmatched. This chain's CDR3 is CASSEGAGGIETQYF. CDR3 DNA: TGTGCCAGCAGTGAAGGGGCGGGAGGGATTGAGACCCAGTACTTC. Looking up the rest from reference TRBV2 and TRBJ2-5 gives the full variable domain: EPEVTQTPSHQVTQMGQEVILRCVPISNHLYFYWYRQILGQKVEFLVSFYNNEISEKSEIFDDQFSVERPDGSNFTLKIRSTKLEDSAMYFCASSEGAGGIETQYFGPGTRLLVL.

This clonotype was detected many times. This chain uses TRBV20-1 with TRBJ2-1; TRBD1 agrees at 9 bases. Germline V gene sequence: CDR1 DFQATT, CDR2 SNEGSKA (reference sequence). Unmatched junction bases numbered 5, after V lost 6 bases and J lost 2 bases. CDR3 length: 14 amino acids. CDR3 nucleotide sequence: TGCAGTGCGAGGTGGGACAGGGCCTACAATGAGCAGTTCTTC. It translates to CSARWDRAYNEQFF.

This clonotype was recorded many times. This chain uses TRBV28 with TRBJ1-1, with D possibly matching TRBD1 (6 bases). V lost 6 bases, J lost 3 bases, and 14 bases lay in between. The germline CDR1 and CDR2 sequences are MDHEN and SYDVKM. The CDR3 contains 14 residues. This CDR3 is CASSPTGAYTEAFF. DNA of the CDR3: TGTGCCAGCAGCCCCACGGGGGCGTACACTGAAGCTTTCTTT. Complete variable domain (other parts from reference TRBV28 and TRBJ1-1): DVKVTQSSRYLVKRTGEKVFLECVQDMDHENMFWYRQDPGLGLRLIYFSYDVKMKEKGDIPEGYSVSREKKERFSLILESASTNQTSMYLCASSPTGAYTEAFFGQGTRLTVV.

The chain couples TRBV19 to TRBJ2-7; D remains ambiguous. Looked up from germline, CDR1 is LNHDA and CDR2 is SQIVND (reference sequence). The CDR3 totals 14 residues. V was cut by 7 bases and J by 3 bases, with 16 bases left in between. The CDR3 is CASKGSGSGYEQYF. DNA of the CDR3: TGTGCCAGTAAAGGTAGTGGTTCCGGCTACGAGCAGTACTTC.

Turning to this clonotype: This clone may be a read error of a much larger clone one base away. The J gene is TRBJ2-7, the V gene TRBV7-2; the D gene is possibly TRBD1 (5 bases). Germline CDR1 SGHTA, CDR2 FQGNSA. The CDR3 runs to 16 residues. The CDR3 spells CANSLLVGPLRYEQYF. The CDR3 coding sequence is TGTGCCAACAGCTTACTGGTGGGGCCCCTCCGCTACGAGCAGTACTTC. Variable domain in full (rest from reference TRBV7-2 and TRBJ2-7): GAGVSQSPSNKVTEKGKDVELRCDPISGHTALYWYRQSLGQGLEFLIYFQGNSAPDKSGLPSDRFSAERTGGSVSTLTIQRTQQEDSAVYLCANSLLVGPLRYEQYFGPGTRLTVT.

Only a few counts were recorded for this clonotype. The rearrangement uses TRBV18 and TRBJ2-7; 7 bases are shared with TRBD1. From germline, CDR1 is KGHSH and CDR2 LQKENI. The V and J ends lost 6 bases and 0 bases, in that order; junction bases with no gene match: 14. There are 17 residues in the CDR3. CDR3 sequence (DNA): TGTGCCAGCTCCCCTACTTTGACAGGGAGTACCTCCTACGAGCAGTACTTC. Translated, it gives CASSPTLTGSTSYEQYF.

Only a few counts were recorded for this clonotype. The rearrangement joins TRBV5-4 to TRBJ1-4; 9 positions agree with TRBD1. Germline values: CDR1 SGHNT, CDR2 YYREEE (reference sequence). The CDR3 is 14 amino acids. V gave up 5 bases and J gave up 8 bases; unmatched junction bases: 7. CDR3 protein: CASRSGQGSEKLFF. In DNA form, the CDR3 reads TGTGCCAGCAGATCCGGACAGGGGAGCGAAAAACTGTTTTTT. Combining the CDR3 with reference TRBV5-4 and TRBJ1-4 gives the whole variable domain ETGVTQSPTHLIKTRGQQVTLRCSSQSGHNTVSWYQQALGQGPQFIFQYYREEENGRGNFPPRFSGLQFPNYSSELNVNALELDDSALYLCASRSGQGSEKLFFGSGTQLSVL.

This clonotype appeared many times. V usage is TRBV28 and J usage is TRBJ2-1; tentatively, D is TRBD1 (6 bases). Trimming removed 5 bases at V and 8 bases at J, with 19 bases between. The CDR3 spans 15 residues. CDR1 and CDR2 from the germline V gene are MDHEN and SYDVKM. Here the CDR3 DNA reads TGTGCCAGCAGTCCCCCGCGCAGGGGCGATGATGAGCAGTTCTTC. Amino acid sequence: CASSPPRRGDDEQFF.

This clonotype occurred a few times. V is TRBV5-1 and J is TRBJ1-4; no clear D gene. The CDR3 runs to 14 residues. In germline, CDR1 is SGHRS, CDR2 YFSETQ. V lost 2 bases and J lost 5, with 10 bases in between. CDR3 amino acids: CASSLSRPNEKLFF. DNA for the CDR3: TGCGCCAGCAGCTTATCAAGGCCGAATGAAAAACTGTTTTTT.

Ten or more counts support this clonotype. The chain employs TRBV20-1 and TRBJ2-1, with 13 positions matching TRBD2. The J segment lost 7 bases and the V segment lost 6 bases, leaving 9 bases of the junction unmatched. The germline V gene encodes CDR1 DFQATT and CDR2 SNEGSKA (reference sequence). This CDR3 has 15 residues. The CDR3: CSASKGTSGANEQFF. CDR3 nucleotides: TGCAGTGCCTCAAAAGGGACTAGCGGGGCTAATGAGCAGTTCTTC.

The chain recombines TRBV28 with TRBJ1-1; tentative D call: TRBD1 (6 bases). Deletions cut 6 bases from V and 1 base from J, with 15 bases between. Germline CDR1 reads MDHEN; CDR2 reads SYDVKM. The CDR3 spans 15 residues. The CDR3 DNA sequence: TGTGCCAGCAGCTCCGGGAGGGGGGGGAACACTGAAGCTTTCTTT. It is translated as CASSSGRGGNTEAFF.

This clonotype was counted many times. Its ends do not fully match the called genes, so a read error is possible. This chain connects TRBV10-1 to TRBJ1-1, with D maybe TRBD1 (6 bases). Germline lookup yields CDR1 WNHNN and CDR2 SYGVQD (reference sequence). The CDR3 spans 13 residues. This chain's CDR3 is CASSEQGNAEAFF. The CDR3 nucleotides are TGCGCCAGCAGTGAGCAGGGGAACGCTGAAGCTTTCTTT.

This clonotype was picked up many times. This chain joins TRBV28 and TRBJ1-5; no definite D call. This CDR3 has 16 amino acids. Trimming took 2 bases from V and 4 from J, leaving 15 bases between them. Germline CDR1 is MDHEN and CDR2 is SYDVKM. The CDR3 here is CASSLHPSGINQPQHF. In nucleotides, the CDR3 is TGTGCCAGCAGTTTACACCCCAGCGGAATTAATCAGCCCCAGCATTTT.

The chain is built from TRBV18 and TRBJ1-1; weak D call: TRBD1 (5 bases). V was trimmed by 8 bases and J by 1 base, leaving 14 bases between them. CDR1 KGHSH and CDR2 LQKENI come from the germline V gene. CDR3 length: 14 residues. Written as DNA, the CDR3 is TGTGCCAGCCGGATTCAGGGAACGAACACTGAAGCTTTCTTT. This codes for CASRIQGTNTEAFF.

This clonotype turned up a few times. V gene TRBV7-3 combines with J gene TRBJ1-5, with D perhaps TRBD1 (6 bases). V lost 5 bases and J 6 bases, leaving 11 bases between the germline ends. The length of the CDR3 is 13 residues. Per germline, CDR1 SGHTA and CDR2 FQGTGA. In DNA form, the CDR3 reads TGTGCCAGCAGCCTTACCAGGGGTCAGCCCCAGCATTTT. Encoded protein: CASSLTRGQPQHF. The full variable domain, completed using reference TRBV7-3 and TRBJ1-5, is GAGVSQTPSNKVTEKGKYVELRCDPISGHTALYWYRQSLGQGPEFLIYFQGTGAADDSGLPNDRFFAVRPEGSVSTLKIQRTERGDSAVYLCASSLTRGQPQHFGDGTRLSIL.

Many counts were recorded for this clonotype. The chain uses TRBV12-3 or TRBV12-4 and TRBJ2-7; 7 nucleotides line up with TRBD2. CDR3 size: 15 residues. V lost 7 bases, J lost 5 bases, and 14 bases stayed unmatched. The CDR3 spells CASTSGGISSNEQYF. The CDR3 region has the DNA TGTGCCAGCACCTCCGGGGGGATATCTTCCAACGAGCAGTACTTC.

The rearrangement uses TRBV30 and TRBJ1-4; D gene unclear. With 4 bases removed from V and 3 bases from J, the gap between germline ends came to 9 bases. The CDR3 sequence is 13 residues long. Germline CDR1 and CDR2: GTSNPN and SVGIG (reference sequence). The CDR3 here is CAWTENANEKLFF. CDR3 sequence (DNA): TGTGCCTGGACGGAAAATGCTAATGAAAAACTGTTTTTT.